These 23 T cell receptor beta chains were all obtained from the same sample, sequenced in a study of regulatory T cells in long-lasting Graves disease. Combining iRepertoire HTBI primers with Arm-PCR of CDR3 regions, the authors built TCR beta libraries. TCRdb called the multiplex PCR reads again in MiXCR, with one record for every CDR3 protein. Found here are a few hundred thousand distinct CDR3 sequences, roughly a quarter of them singletons; the top ten hold roughly 26%. Described time point: persistent/refractory GD, antithyroid drugs over 5 years with positive TRAb. Researchers made the TCR library from RNA that was extracted from PBMCs. This specimen consisted of peripheral blood mononuclear cells (PBMCs), obtained when the disease was refractory, from a patient treated with antithyroid drugs. The receptors originated from a female donor with Graves disease.

The chain is built from TRBV2 and TRBJ2-7; D not certain. V was shortened by 6 bases and J by 0 bases, with 6 bases between the two germline ends. The germline CDR1 and CDR2 sequences are SNHLY and FYNNEI. This CDR3 is 12 amino acids long. The CDR3 sequence: CASRRVSYEQYF. CDR3 DNA: TGTGCCAGCAGACGGGTCTCCTACGAGCAGTACTTC.

This clonotype has a count of ten or more. The V call is TRBV12-3 or TRBV12-4, the J call TRBJ2-7; D is perhaps TRBD1 (6 bases). With 6 bases removed from V and 1 base from J, the gap between germline ends came to 16 bases. The CDR3 runs 15 residues. The CDR3 DNA sequence: TGTGCCAGCAGCCGAATCGGACAGCCTTCCTACGAGCAGTACTTC. This encodes CASSRIGQPSYEQYF.

This clonotype was found a few times. The V and J genes are TRBV25-1 and TRBJ2-2; D perhaps matches TRBD2 (6 bases). Germline V gives CDR1 MGHDK, CDR2 SYGVNS. This CDR3 region has 15 residues. V lost 2 bases, J lost 1 base, and 8 bases lay in between. The CDR3 sequence is CASSERRGNTGELFF. The CDR3 coding sequence is TGTGCCAGCAGTGAAAGGAGGGGGAACACCGGGGAGCTGTTTTTT.

This clonotype was detected a few times. CDR3 sequence reads: CSAGVTSGVETQYF. The DNA of the CDR3 is TGCAGTGCAGGAGTGACTAGCGGAGTAGAGACCCAGTACTTC. The rearrangement uses TRBV20-1 and TRBJ2-5; 9 bases align to TRBD2. This CDR3 is built from 14 residues. The trim removed 6 bases at V and 4 bases at J, leaving 9 bases unmatched. CDR1 is DFQATT and CDR2 is SNEGSKA in the germline V gene (reference sequence).

Only a few counts were recorded for this clonotype. This chain uses TRBV7-9 with TRBJ1-1, with D hard to call. The CDR3 covers 11 residues. CDR1 and CDR2 (germline): SEHNR, FQNEAQ (reference sequence). Trimming stripped 0 bases from V and 6 bases from J, with 2 bases between. The CDR3 DNA reads TGTGCCAGCAGCTTAGCCCCTGAAGCTTTCTTT. As protein: CASSLAPEAFF. The full variable domain, its missing parts supplied by reference TRBV7-9 and TRBJ1-1, is DTGVSQNPRHKITKRGQNVTFRCDPISEHNRLYWYRQTLGQGPEFLTYFQNEAQLEKSRLLSDRFSAERPKGSFSTLEIQRTEQGDSAMYLCASSLAPEAFFGQGTRLTVV.

This clonotype was seen a few times. This chain links TRBV7-9 with TRBJ2-5, with 8 bases that match TRBD1. Looked up from germline, CDR1 is SEHNR and CDR2 is FQNEAQ (reference sequence). With 5 bases clipped from V and 1 base from J, the junction kept 9 bases outside the gene matches. The CDR3 has 16 amino acids. The CDR3 loop reads CASSAGQGVAQETQYF. In DNA form, the CDR3 reads TGTGCCAGCAGCGCTGGACAGGGAGTCGCCCAAGAGACCCAGTACTTC.

This clonotype was seen a few times. The V and J genes are TRBV2 and TRBJ1-2; D not certain. CDR1 is SNHLY, CDR2 FYNNEI, per germline. The CDR3 loop spans 14 amino acids. Trimming shortened V by 6 bases and J by 1 base, and 12 bases separated the two germline ends. CDR3 amino acids: CASRAIWGNYGYTF. CDR3 sequence (DNA): TGTGCCAGCAGGGCGATTTGGGGTAACTATGGCTACACCTTC.

This clonotype showed up many times. This chain links TRBV24-1 with TRBJ1-2; D ambiguous. Germline loops: CDR1 KGHDR, CDR2 SFDVKD. CDR3 length: 14 amino acids. The germline V and J ends were trimmed by 3 bases and 0 bases, with 7 bases remaining between them. The CDR3 sequence: CATSDRESNYGYTF. CDR3 bases: TGTGCCACCAGTGATCGAGAATCTAACTATGGCTACACCTTC.

This clonotype has just a few counts. The chain is built from TRBV19 and TRBJ1-5, with D tentatively TRBD1 (5 bases). The CDR3 spans 13 residues. Germline V gene lookup returns CDR1 LNHDA and CDR2 SQIVND (reference sequence). The V and J ends lost 8 bases and 3 bases respectively, with 11 bases between them. This chain's CDR3 is CASLGTLNQPQHF. The CDR3 bases are TGTGCCAGTCTCGGGACTCTCAATCAGCCCCAGCATTTT.

For the CDR3, the DNA is TGTGCCAGCAGCTTAGAACCAGCTTCCTATGGCTACACCTTC. It codes for CASSLEPASYGYTF. V is TRBV7-8 and J is TRBJ1-2, with D unclear. The V end was cut by 1 base, the J end by 4 bases, with 10 bases between. CDR1 and CDR2 (germline): SGHVS, FQNEAQ. The CDR3 consists of 14 residues.

This clonotype was recorded once. The chain couples TRBV7-8 to TRBJ1-1; D not resolved. CDR1 SGHVS and CDR2 FQNEAQ come from the germline V gene. The CDR3 length is 17 residues. Deletions cut 0 bases from V and 1 base from J, with 15 bases between. DNA for the CDR3: TGTGCCAGCAGCTTAGCGAGGATGGAAGCATCGAACACTGAAGCTTTCTTT. This sequence encodes CASSLARMEASNTEAFF.

This sequence joins TRBV7-2 and TRBJ1-3; the D gene is possibly TRBD1 (5 bases). CDR3 size: 14 residues. Germline CDR1 is SGHTA and CDR2 is FQGNSA. Between the trimmed V and J ends, which lost 6 bases and 5 bases, there was a span of 14 bases. The CDR3 nucleotides are TGTGCCAGCAGTCCGATCGGGGCACGAAACACCATATATTTT. Its protein product is CASSPIGARNTIYF.

This clonotype was seen ten or more times. The chain carries TRBV6-5 and TRBJ2-7, with a possible D match to TRBD2 (5 bases). CDR3 length: 15 amino acids. Germline assignment: CDR1 MNHEY and CDR2 SVGAGI. Trimming left V 2 bases short and J 2 bases short, with 13 bases between. Here the CDR3 reads CASSYRFDGAYEQYF. In nucleotides, the CDR3 is TGTGCCAGCAGTTACAGGTTTGACGGGGCCTACGAGCAGTACTTC.

This clonotype appeared many times. The V and J genes are TRBV20-1 and TRBJ2-5, with TRBD2 matching over 7 bases. V trimming: 5 bases; J trimming: 9 bases; junction bases outside the gene matches: 12. There are 13 residues in the CDR3. Germline values: CDR1 DFQATT, CDR2 SNEGSKA (reference sequence). CDR3 in DNA: TGCAGTGCTTTAGCGCTTAGTGCGGGAGCCCAGTACTTC. Translating gives CSALALSAGAQYF.

This clonotype was detected only a few times. The chain joins TRBV7-8 to TRBJ2-7; no definite D call. CDR3 length: 14 residues. The V end was cut by 0 bases, the J end by 2 bases, with 8 bases between. Germline CDR1 and CDR2: SGHVS and FQNEAQ. The CDR3 reads CASSLALSTYEQYF. Here the CDR3 DNA reads TGTGCCAGCAGCTTAGCGCTAAGTACCTACGAGCAGTACTTC.

This clonotype turned up a few times. The rearrangement uses TRBV30 and TRBJ2-2; 13 nucleotides agree with TRBD2. Germline loops: CDR1 GTSNPN, CDR2 SVGIG (reference sequence). The trim removed 4 bases at V and 3 bases at J, leaving 5 bases unmatched. This CDR3 has 16 amino acids. CDR3 in amino acids: CAWTSGLAGYTGELFF. The CDR3 DNA reads TGTGCCTGGACGTCGGGACTAGCGGGATACACCGGGGAGCTGTTTTTT.

Only a few counts were recorded for this clonotype. The gene calls are TRBV10-3 and TRBJ2-2; TRBD2 matches 8 bases. CDR3 length: 15 residues. Germline V CDR1 and CDR2: ENHRY, SYGVKD. Losses at the gene ends were 4 bases for V and 4 bases for J; bases not matched to a gene: 5. The CDR3 region is CAISGRGLATGELFF. As DNA, the CDR3 is TGTGCCATCAGTGGCCGCGGACTAGCCACCGGGGAGCTGTTTTTT.

This clonotype occurred a few times. The chain recombines TRBV18 with TRBJ2-7, with D tentatively TRBD1 (5 bases). Trimming shortened V by 4 bases and J by 0 bases, and 10 bases separated the two germline ends. Germline-derived CDR1 and CDR2 are KGHSH and LQKENI. The CDR3 covers 14 residues. CDR3 loop: CASSQGQPSYEQYF. The DNA for the CDR3 is TGTGCCAGCTCACAAGGACAACCCTCCTACGAGCAGTACTTC.

This clonotype showed up just a few times. The rearrangement links TRBV6-9 to TRBJ2-5; 7 bases are a match to TRBD1. The CDR3 length is 14 residues. Germline values: CDR1 MNHGY, CDR2 SVAAGI. V gave up 3 bases and J gave up 3 bases; unmatched junction bases: 4. CDR3 in DNA: TGTGCCAGCAGTTACGCCGGGACAGAAGAGACCCAGTACTTC. This codes for CASSYAGTEETQYF.

This clonotype was counted a few times. This chain connects TRBV25-1 to TRBJ1-4, with TRBD1 as a possible D gene (5 bases). The CDR3 extends over 17 amino acids. Germline loops: CDR1 MGHDK, CDR2 SYGVNS. The ends were cut back, 1 base at V and 5 bases at J, with 17 bases in the middle. The CDR3 spells CASSESFTGLRNEKLFF. The DNA for the CDR3 is TGTGCCAGCAGTGAATCATTTACGGGGCTGAGAAATGAAAAACTGTTTTTT.

In its sample, this clonotype was seen a few times. CDR3 amino acids: CASSLGSPSGELFF. The CDR3 DNA reads as TGTGCCAGCAGCTTAGGCAGCCCCAGCGGGGAGCTGTTTTTT. The chain links TRBV11-3 to TRBJ2-2; D is unclear. Germline lookup yields CDR1 SGHNT and CDR2 YENEEA. The CDR3 totals 14 residues. Deletions cut 1 base from V and 7 bases from J, with 10 bases between. The full variable domain, with the rest looked up from reference TRBV11-3 and TRBJ2-2, is EAGVVQSPRYKIIEKKQPVAFWCNPISGHNTLYWYLQNLGQGPELLIRYENEEAVDDSQLPKDRFSAERLKGVDSTLKIQPAELGDSAVYLCASSLGSPSGELFFGEGSRLTVL.

This clonotype has just a few counts. The chain has TRBV2 and TRBJ1-5; no clear D gene. The CDR3 has 12 residues. Germline CDR1 is SNHLY and CDR2 is FYNNEI. The V end was cut by 3 bases, the J end by 5 bases, with 5 bases between. The CDR3 DNA reads as TGTGCCAGCAGTGACAGCGATCAGCCCCAGCATTTT. This sequence encodes CASSDSDQPQHF.

This clonotype was counted at least ten times. The V gene is TRBV6-1, the J gene TRBJ2-2; 12 bases fit TRBD2. CDR3 length equals 19 residues. V trimming: 5 bases; J trimming: 1 base; junction bases outside the gene matches: 11. Germline V lookup: CDR1 MNHNS, CDR2 SASEGT. The CDR3 here is CASSLYPSGRALNTGELFF. In nucleotides, the CDR3 is TGTGCCAGCAGTCTATACCCTAGCGGGAGGGCCTTGAACACCGGGGAGCTGTTTTTT.